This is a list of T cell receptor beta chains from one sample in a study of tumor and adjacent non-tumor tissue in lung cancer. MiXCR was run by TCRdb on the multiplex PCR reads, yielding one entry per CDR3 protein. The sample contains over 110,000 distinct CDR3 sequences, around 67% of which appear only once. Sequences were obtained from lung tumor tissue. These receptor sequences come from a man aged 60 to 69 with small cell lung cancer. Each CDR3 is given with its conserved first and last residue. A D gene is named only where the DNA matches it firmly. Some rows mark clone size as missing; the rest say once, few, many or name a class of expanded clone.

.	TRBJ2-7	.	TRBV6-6	CPSSAQSLAEQYF	TGTCCCAGCAGTGCCCAATCTTTAGCCGAGCAGTACTTC
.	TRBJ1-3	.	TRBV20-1	CSARTGSNSGNTIYF	TGCAGTGCAAGAACAGGTTCAAACTCTGGAAACACCATATATTTT
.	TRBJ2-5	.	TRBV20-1	CSARGGRELRKETQYF	TGCAGTGCTAGAGGTGGGCGTGAGTTAAGGAAAGAGACCCAGTACTTC
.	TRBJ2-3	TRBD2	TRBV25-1	CASSETFPRDYSSTDTQYF	TGTGCCAGCAGTGAAACGTTCCCCCGGGACTACTCTAGCACAGATACGCAGTATTTT
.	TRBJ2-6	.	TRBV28	CVSSFRTVRGFGANVLTF	TGTGTCAGCAGTTTTAGGACGGTTAGGGGCTTTGGGGCCAACGTCCTGACTTTC
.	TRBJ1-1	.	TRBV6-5	CASLGTWWGDTEAVF	TGTGCTAGTCTTGGGACATGGTGGGGCGACACTGAAGCTGTCTTT
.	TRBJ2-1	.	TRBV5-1	CASSSRGSYNEQFF	TGCGCCAGCAGCTCCCGCGGCTCCTACAATGAGCAGTTCTTC
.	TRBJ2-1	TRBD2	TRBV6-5	CARSYSAGGRGEQFF	TGTGCCAGAAGTTACTCGGCGGGAGGCAGGGGTGAGCAGTTCTTC
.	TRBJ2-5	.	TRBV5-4	CACSLVGVQETQYF	TGTGCCTGCAGCTTAGTGGGGGTCCAAGAGACCCAGTACTTC
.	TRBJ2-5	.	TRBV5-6	CDSSLQVQETQYF	TGTGACAGCAGCTTGCAGGTCCAAGAGACCCAGTACTTC
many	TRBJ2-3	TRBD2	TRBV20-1	CSAQGGGTDTQYF	TGCAGTGCTCAGGGAGGGGGCACAGATACGCAGTATTTT